The rows below give T cell receptor beta chains drawn from one sample of a study of T cells in Graves' hyperthyroidism and ophthalmopathy. TCRdb re-derived calls from the multiplex PCR reads in MiXCR, one entry per CDR3 protein. The sample shows a few hundred thousand distinct CDR3 sequences, roughly an eighth of them seen only once. The specimen was blood. The receptors derive from a woman younger than 35 with Graves' hyperthyroidism. The CDR3 runs from the conserved cysteine through the conserved F or W. The D gene is left open where the match is weak. The size field is filled for only some rows; it gives once, few, many or a size class.

v_call	j_call	clone_size	d_call	cdr3_nt	cdr3_aa
TRBV28	TRBJ2-1	many	NA	TGTGCCAGCAGTTGTAGGGAGTGCAATGAGCAGTTCTTC	CASSCRECNEQFF
TRBV19	TRBJ1-5	NA	NA	TGTGCCAGTAGAGACTCGTACAGTTATCAGCCCCAGCATTTT	CASRDSYSYQPQHF
TRBV5-5	TRBJ2-1	many	TRBD1	TGTGCCAGCAGCTCTGGGGTTCAACAGGGGGCCGGCAATGAGCAGTTCTTC	CASSSGVQQGAGNEQFF
TRBV25-1	TRBJ1-1	NA	NA	TGTGCCAGCAGTGATTGGCGGAACACTGGAGCTTTCTTT	CASSDWRNTGAFF
TRBV6-1	TRBJ2-1	many	NA	TGTGCCAGCAGTTCTGCTAGCCTCTACAATGAGCAGTTCTTC	CASSSASLYNEQFF
TRBV4-3	TRBJ1-4	few	NA	TGCGCCAGCAGCCAAGAATTTCGGCAGGGAGATGGAAAACTGTTTTTT	CASSQEFRQGDGKLFF
TRBV20-1	TRBJ2-1	many	NA	TGCAGTGCTAGAGATGCTTTACGCAATGAGCAGTTCTTC	CSARDALRNEQFF
TRBV6-5	TRBJ1-1	many	NA	TGTGCCAGCAGTTACGGGGACCACCGCTCAGAAGCTTTCTTT	CASSYGDHRSEAFF
TRBV7-2	TRBJ1-2	NA	TRBD1	TGTGCCAGCAGCTCCGGGACAGGGGGTGGCTACACCTTC	CASSSGTGGGYTF
TRBV11-2	TRBJ1-4	NA	NA	TGTGCCAGCAGCTTGGGTCTCGCGGAACTGTTTTTT	CASSLGLAELFF
TRBV27	TRBJ1-3	NA	NA	TGTGCCAGCAGTTTGAGGGGGGGGGCGAACTCTGGAAACACCATATATTTT	CASSLRGGANSGNTIYF
TRBV20-1	TRBJ2-7	many	TRBD2	TGCAGTGCTAGGGGGATCGGGGCTAGCGGGACCTTGCTCTACGAGCAGTACTTC	CSARGIGASGTLLYEQYF
TRBV6-1	TRBJ1-6	NA	TRBD1	TGTGCCAGCAGCTCGACAGGGGGCCTCAGCTCCTATAATTCACCCCTCCACTTT	CASSSTGGLSSYNSPLHF
TRBV29-1	TRBJ2-5	many	NA	TGCAGCGTTGAAGATCTTCAAGGGGGACAAGAGACCCAGTACTTC	CSVEDLQGGQETQYF
TRBV6-2/TRBV6-3	TRBJ2-1	many	NA	TGTGCCAGCAGTCCCTTTAGCTCCTACAATGAGCAGTTCTTC	CASSPFSSYNEQFF
TRBV7-9	TRBJ2-7	many	TRBD2	TGTGCCAGCAGCATTGGACTAGCGGGAACAACCTACGAGCAGTACTTC	CASSIGLAGTTYEQYF
TRBV4-1	TRBJ2-2	NA	NA	TGCGCCAGCAGCCACCCGACTCCGGGAACCAGGGAGCTGTTTTTT	CASSHPTPGTRELFF
TRBV20-1	TRBJ1-5	few	NA	TGCAGTGCTAGGGGGCCGGGGGGTATAGGCAATCAGCCCCAGCATTTT	CSARGPGGIGNQPQHF
TRBV7-8	TRBJ2-3	few	TRBD2	TGTGCCAGCAGCACTAGCGGGGGGGCCAGGGGTACGCAGTATTTT	CASSTSGGARGTQYF
TRBV11-2	TRBJ2-7	few	NA	TGTGCCAGCAGCCCAAGTATGAACGAGCAGTACTTC	CASSPSMNEQYF
TRBV4-1	TRBJ1-5	few	NA	TGCGCCAGCTACCCTTGGCCCCAGCATTTT	CASYPWPQHF
TRBV19	TRBJ1-6	few	NA	TGTGCCAGTACCGGGCTGGACGGTTATTCACCCCTCCACTTT	CASTGLDGYSPLHF
TRBV3-1	TRBJ1-6	few	NA	TGTGCCAGCAGCCAAGAAGGCCCGGGTATAAACCTCCACTTT	CASSQEGPGINLHF
TRBV7-6	TRBJ1-6	NA	NA	TGTGCCAGCAGCTGGACACCCGAGAGCTCCTATAATTCACCCCTCCACTTT	CASSWTPESSYNSPLHF
TRBV12-3/TRBV12-4	TRBJ1-3	few	NA	TGTGCCAGCGGGGGGACAAGCTCTGGAAACACCATATATTTT	CASGGTSSGNTIYF
TRBV5-6	TRBJ2-7	NA	TRBD2	TGTGCCAGCAGCTCCGGGGGGACTAGCCCCGAGCAGTACTTC	CASSSGGTSPEQYF
TRBV4-3	TRBJ1-2	many	NA	TGCGCCAGCAGCCAAGAACCTGGCTACACCTTC	CASSQEPGYTF
TRBV28	TRBJ1-2	many	NA	TGTGCCAGCAGGGACAGAACTAACTATGGCTACACCTTC	CASRDRTNYGYTF
TRBV7-2	TRBJ2-7	many	TRBD2	TGTGCCAGCAGCTTAGCGACGGGACTAGCGGTACCTATCTCCTACGAGCAGTACTTC	CASSLATGLAVPISYEQYF